This T cell receptor beta chain was sequenced for a study of spatial heterogeneity in lung cancer. Turning to the study itself: Detection of beta-chain sequences consistently exceeded that of alpha-chain sequences. A T cell module score from matched bulk RNA-seq correlated strongly with TCR transcript counts in tumor regions. Study findings and constraints: Estimates put coverage of tumor T cells roughly 6.9% for alpha and 13% for beta chains. How many expanded intratumoral alpha and beta TCRs were present tracked the tumor mutation count, which was a count of nonsynonymous mutations.

This clonotype was counted ten times or more. Antigen unknown. The CDR3 runs to 12 residues. Germline-derived CDR1 and CDR2 are SEHNR and FQNEAQ (reference sequence). V was shortened by 6 bases and J by 9 bases, with 14 bases between the two germline ends. Every TCR cDNA molecule carried a tag that served as a unique molecular identifier. One entry per CDR3 protein results from TCRdb running MiXCR on the 5' RACE reads. The table has fewer than 20,000 distinct CDR3 sequences, 5.7% seen once. Time point denoted: sample taken at primary tumor resection. Source: lung tumor tissue, taken at surgery. This clonotype was sampled from a female donor with early-stage non-small cell lung cancer. The V call is TRBV7-9, the J call TRBJ1-1; D is unclear. As DNA, the CDR3 is TGTGCCAGCAGTCGTACGGGAAAAAAAGCTTTCTTT. Protein product: CASSRTGKKAFF.